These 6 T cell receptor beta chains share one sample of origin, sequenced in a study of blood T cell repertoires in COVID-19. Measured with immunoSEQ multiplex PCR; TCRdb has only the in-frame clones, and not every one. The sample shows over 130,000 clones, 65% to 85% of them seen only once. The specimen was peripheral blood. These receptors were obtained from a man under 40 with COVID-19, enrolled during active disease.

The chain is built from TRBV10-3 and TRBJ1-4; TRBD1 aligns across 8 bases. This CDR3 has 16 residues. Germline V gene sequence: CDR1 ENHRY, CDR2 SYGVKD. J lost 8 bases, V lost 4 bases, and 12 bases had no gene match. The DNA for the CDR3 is TGTGCCATCAGTGGACAGGGGAAACCGAATAAGGAAAAACTGTTTTTT. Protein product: CAISGQGKPNKEKLFF.

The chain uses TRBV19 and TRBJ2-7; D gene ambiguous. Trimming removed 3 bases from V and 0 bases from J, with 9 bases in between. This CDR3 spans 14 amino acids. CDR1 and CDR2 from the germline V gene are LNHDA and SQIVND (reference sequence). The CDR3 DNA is TGTGCCAGTAGTATCAAACAGTCCTCCTACGAGCAGTACTTC. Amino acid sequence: CASSIKQSSYEQYF.

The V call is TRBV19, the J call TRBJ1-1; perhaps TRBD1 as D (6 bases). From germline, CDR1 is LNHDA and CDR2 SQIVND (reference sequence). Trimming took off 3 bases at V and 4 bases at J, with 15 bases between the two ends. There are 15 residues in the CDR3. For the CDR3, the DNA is TGTGCCAGTAGTATCTTACAGGGTTTGGGCACTGAAGCTTTCTTT. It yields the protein CASSILQGLGTEAFF.

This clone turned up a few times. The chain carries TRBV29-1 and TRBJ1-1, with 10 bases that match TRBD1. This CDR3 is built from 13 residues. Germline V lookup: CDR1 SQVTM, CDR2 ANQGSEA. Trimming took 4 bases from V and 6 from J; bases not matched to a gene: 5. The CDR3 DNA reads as TGCAGCGTTGTTAGGGACAGGGGCGCTGAAGCTTTCTTT. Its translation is CSVVRDRGAEAFF.

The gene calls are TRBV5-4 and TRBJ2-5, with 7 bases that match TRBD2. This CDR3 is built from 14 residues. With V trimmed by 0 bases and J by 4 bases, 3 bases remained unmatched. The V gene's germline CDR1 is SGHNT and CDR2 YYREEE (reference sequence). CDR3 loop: CASSLGIAGETQYF. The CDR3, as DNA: TGTGCCAGCAGCTTGGGGATAGCGGGAGAGACCCAGTACTTC. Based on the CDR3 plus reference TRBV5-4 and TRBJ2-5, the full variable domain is ETGVTQSPTHLIKTRGQQVTLRCSSQSGHNTVSWYQQALGQGPQFIFQYYREEENGRGNFPPRFSGLQFPNYSSELNVNALELDDSALYLCASSLGIAGETQYFGPGTRLLVL.

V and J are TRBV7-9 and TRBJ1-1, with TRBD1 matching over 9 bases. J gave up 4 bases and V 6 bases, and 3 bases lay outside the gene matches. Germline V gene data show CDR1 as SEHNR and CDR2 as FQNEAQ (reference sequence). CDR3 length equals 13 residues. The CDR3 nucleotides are TGTGCCAGCAGTTTGGACAGGGGCACTGAAGCTTTCTTT. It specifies CASSLDRGTEAFF.